This T cell receptor beta chain was captured in a study of shared clonotypes between healthy human individuals. Whole-study context: With ages of 18 to 49, the donors were a couple of women and a few men.

As to this clone: Its target is not known.

Sequencing used immunoSEQ multiplex PCR; TCRdb keeps in-frame clones, though not all of them. This table holds just over 2,000,000 clones, 85% to 95% found once. The study, taken as a whole, reports: Estimated clonotype richness was generally higher in naive than memory subsets. Rarefaction exposed incomplete sorted-subset sequencing despite large depth. The expectation was that sequencing depth would affect clonotype sharing among donors.

The CDR3 is 15 amino acids. Germline V CDR1 and CDR2: MNHNS, SASEGT. Deletions cut 5 bases from V and 4 bases from J, with 18 bases between. This receptor was obtained from a man between 18 and 29 years old in good health. This sequence joins TRBV6-1 and TRBJ2-7, with D unclear. Material for sequencing was naive CD4+ T cells sorted from blood. Subset indicated: CD45RA+ positively selected. The CDR3, as DNA: TGTGCCAGCAGTTGGCCCGGCACAGAATGGTACGAGCAGTACTTC. Protein: CASSWPGTEWYEQYF.